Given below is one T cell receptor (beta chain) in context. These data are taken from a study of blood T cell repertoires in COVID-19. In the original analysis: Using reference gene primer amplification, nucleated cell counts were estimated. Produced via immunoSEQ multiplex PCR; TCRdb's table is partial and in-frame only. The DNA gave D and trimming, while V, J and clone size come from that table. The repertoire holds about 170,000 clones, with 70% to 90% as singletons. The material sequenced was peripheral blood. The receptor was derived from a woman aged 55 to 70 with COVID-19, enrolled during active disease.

The DNA for the CDR3 is TGCGCCAGCAGCCAAGGACAGGGCAATCAGCCCCAGCATTTT. This translates into CASSQGQGNQPQHF. The rearrangement links TRBV4-3 to TRBJ1-5, with D tentatively TRBD1 (6 bases). Germline loops: CDR1 LGHNA, CDR2 YSLEER. This CDR3 is built from 14 residues. The germline V and J ends were trimmed by 1 base and 2 bases, with 6 bases remaining between them.